This TCR beta chain was documented in a study of blood T cell repertoires in COVID-19. For the study at large: T cells, B-cell-depleted T cells, or PBMCs supplied cDNA or gDNA.

The CDR3 loop spans 16 amino acids. Germline V CDR1 and CDR2: LGHNA, YSLEER. The V end lost 4 bases, the J end lost 2 bases, and 17 bases lay between the germline ends. Assay used: immunoSEQ multiplex PCR; TCRdb lists only in-frame clones, some missing. The table records some 490,000 clones, approximately 85% of them present only once. This chain connects TRBV4-3 to TRBJ2-5; maybe TRBD2 (5 bases). Sequenced input: peripheral blood. The clonotype was recovered from a human donor in a cohort sampled during active COVID-19. The chain's CDR3 is CASSPRWRGNQETQYF. The CDR3 DNA sequence: TGCGCCAGCAGCCCTAGGTGGAGAGGGAATCAAGAGACCCAGTACTTC.